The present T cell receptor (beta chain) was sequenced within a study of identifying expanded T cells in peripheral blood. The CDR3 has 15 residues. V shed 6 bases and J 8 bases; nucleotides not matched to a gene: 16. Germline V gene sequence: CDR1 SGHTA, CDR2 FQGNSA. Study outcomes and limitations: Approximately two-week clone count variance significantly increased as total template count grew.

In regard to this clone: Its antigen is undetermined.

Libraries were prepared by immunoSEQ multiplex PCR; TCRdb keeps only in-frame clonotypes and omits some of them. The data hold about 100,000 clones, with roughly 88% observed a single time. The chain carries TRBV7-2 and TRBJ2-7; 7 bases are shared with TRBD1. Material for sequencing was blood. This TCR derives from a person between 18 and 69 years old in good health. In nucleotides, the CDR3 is TGTGCCAGCAGTAGTACCGGGACAGATGGTCTGAAGCAGTACTTC. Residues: CASSSTGTDGLKQYF. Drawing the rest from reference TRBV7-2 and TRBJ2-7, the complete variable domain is GAGVSQSPSNKVTEKGKDVELRCDPISGHTALYWYRQSLGQGLEFLIYFQGNSAPDKSGLPSDRFSAERTGGSVSTLTIQRTQQEDSAVYLCASSSTGTDGLKQYFGPGTRLTVT.